This T cell receptor (beta chain) stems from a study of graft-versus-host responses after intestinal transplantation. Across the whole study: The recipients all started with anti-thymocyte globulin induction and then took tacrolimus and steroids for roughly 3 years. Study-wide results and caveats: Early after transplant, HvG declines were associated with peak levels of circulating GvH clones.

Only in-frame clones appear in the TCRdb table, and some are missing; sequencing was by immunoSEQ multiplex PCR. The sample comprises 90,000 to 120,000 clones, more than 75% of which are singletons, and about 0.9% rests with the top ten. The V gene lost 2 bases and the J gene lost 7 bases, with 6 bases spanning the gap. Germline assignment: CDR1 SEHNR and CDR2 FQNEAQ (reference sequence). This CDR3 region has 12 residues. This clone was observed once. Its specificity is not known. This receptor was identified in a human donor who received an intestinal transplant. Specimen: unstimulated CD4+ T cells sorted from spleen or lymph node cells, collected before intestinal transplant. The gene calls are TRBV7-9 and TRBJ1-5, with D possibly TRBD1 on 5 matching bases. This chain's CDR3 is CASSLRGQPQHF. CDR3 DNA: TGTGCCAGCAGCTTAAGGGGACAGCCCCAGCATTTT.